This TCR beta chain is from a study of OX40 agonist ivuxolimab in advanced cancers. Study-level background: Patient treatment consisted of intravenous ivuxolimab administration every 2 weeks at 0.01 to 10 mg/kg.

The germline CDR1 and CDR2 sequences are SGDLS and YYNGEE. V lost 5 bases to trimming and J lost 7 bases; unmatched junction nucleotides: 4. The CDR3 is 13 residues long. General study points: More expanded clones were found, on average, in CD8+ than in CD4+ T cells. Both CD4+ and CD8+ T cell populations in blood had undergone clonal expansion by week 6 at 0.1 to 3.0 mg/kg.

Sequencing used immunoSEQ multiplex PCR; TCRdb keeps in-frame clones, though not all of them. The sample lists about 99,000 clones; roughly 95% were seen once. Worth noting for this clone: Its antigen remains unknown.

The chain carries TRBV9 and TRBJ2-2; 8 nucleotides line up with TRBD1. This TCR derives from an adult with an advanced solid tumor such as melanoma, head and neck, liver or kidney cancer. The sequences come from CD4+ or CD8+ T cells sorted from blood, collected in a trial of the OX40 agonist ivuxolimab. DNA of the CDR3: TGTGCCAGCAGGCAGGGGGCAATCGGGGAGCTGTTTTTT. It specifies CASRQGAIGELFF.